The present T cell receptor beta chain was sequenced within a study of cytotoxic CD8 clonotypes in ibrutinib-treated CLL. Whole-study context: The patients, over ten relapsed/refractory and fewer than 16 treatment-naive, included around 17 who were IGHV unmutated.

V lost 2 bases and J lost 5; bases outside the gene matches: 6. The CDR3 contains 16 residues. Germline V gives CDR1 MNHEY, CDR2 SMNVEV (reference sequence). The method was immunoSEQ multiplex PCR; TCRdb's version includes in-frame clones alone and lacks a portion of them. The sample contains 250,000 to 350,000 clones, approximately 76% of which appear only once. The receptor was derived from a human donor with chronic lymphocytic leukemia. The sample was PBMCs, taken at disease progression, from a patient treated with ibrutinib. The V and J genes are TRBV27 and TRBJ2-2, with 9 positions matching TRBD2. In DNA, the CDR3 is TGTGCCAGCAGTTTACTCCTAGCGGGAAGTACCGGGGAGCTGTTTTTT. This codes for CASSLLLAGSTGELFF.